This T cell receptor beta chain is drawn from a study of blood T cell repertoires in COVID-19. TCRdb's copy holds only in-frame clones and misses some; the assay was immunoSEQ multiplex PCR. The sample lists 35,000 to 45,000 clones, 70% to 85% occurring once. With 2 bases removed from V and 2 bases from J, the gap between germline ends came to 10 bases. This CDR3 is built from 14 residues. Germline V CDR1 and CDR2: SGHRS, YFSETQ. J is TRBJ1-1 and V is TRBV5-1; no clear D gene. Material for sequencing was peripheral blood. The sequence came from an elderly woman with acute or convalescent COVID-19. CDR3 region: CASSLESINTEAFF. The CDR3 DNA sequence: TGCGCCAGCAGCTTAGAGAGTATAAACACTGAAGCTTTCTTT.